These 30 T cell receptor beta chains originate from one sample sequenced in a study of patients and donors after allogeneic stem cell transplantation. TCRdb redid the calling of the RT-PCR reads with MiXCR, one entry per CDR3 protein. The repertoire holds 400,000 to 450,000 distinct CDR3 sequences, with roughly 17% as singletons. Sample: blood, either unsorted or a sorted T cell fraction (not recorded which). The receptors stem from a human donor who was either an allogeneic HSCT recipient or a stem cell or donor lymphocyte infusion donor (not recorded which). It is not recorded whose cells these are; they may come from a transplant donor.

This chain's CDR3 is CASSPPRTSGNNEQFF. CDR3 sequence (DNA): TGTGCCAGCAGCCCTCCCCGGACTAGCGGTAACAATGAGCAGTTCTTC. The chain recombines TRBV7-3 with TRBJ2-1; the match to TRBD2 covers 10 bases. The V segment lost 5 bases and the J segment 5 bases; nucleotides outside the gene matches: 9. The length of the CDR3 is 16 residues. CDR1 and CDR2 from the germline V gene are SGHTA and FQGTGA.

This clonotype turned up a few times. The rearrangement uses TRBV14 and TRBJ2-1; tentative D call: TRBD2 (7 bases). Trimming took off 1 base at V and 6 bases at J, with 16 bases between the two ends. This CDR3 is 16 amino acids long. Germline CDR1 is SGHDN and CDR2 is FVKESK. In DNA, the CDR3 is TGTGCCAGCAGCCAAGTCGGGGGGCTAGGCGGCAATGAGCAGTTCTTC. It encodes CASSQVGGLGGNEQFF. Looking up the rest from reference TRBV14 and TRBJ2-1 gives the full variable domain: EAGVTQFPSHSVIEKGQTVTLRCDPISGHDNLYWYRRVMGKEIKFLLHFVKESKQDESGMPNNRFLAERTGGTYSTLKVQPAELEDSGVYFCASSQVGGLGGNEQFFGPGTRLTVL.

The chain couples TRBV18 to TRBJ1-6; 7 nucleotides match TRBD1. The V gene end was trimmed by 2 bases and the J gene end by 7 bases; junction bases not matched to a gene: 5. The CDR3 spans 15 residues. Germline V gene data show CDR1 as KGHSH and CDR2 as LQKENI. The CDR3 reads CASSPSGQVNSPLHF. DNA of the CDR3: TGTGCCAGCTCACCAAGCGGACAGGTCAATTCACCCCTCCACTTT.

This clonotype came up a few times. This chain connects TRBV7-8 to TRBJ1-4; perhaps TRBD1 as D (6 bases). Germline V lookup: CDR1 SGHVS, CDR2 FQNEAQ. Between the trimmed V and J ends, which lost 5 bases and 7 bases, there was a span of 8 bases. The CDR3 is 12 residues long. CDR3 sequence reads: CASSPQGEKLFF. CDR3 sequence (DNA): TGTGCCAGCAGCCCACAGGGTGAAAAACTGTTTTTT.

CDR3 in DNA: TGTGCCAGCAGCCAAGATGTTAGGGGGAGTGACAATGAGCAGTTCTTC. Its translation is CASSQDVRGSDNEQFF. The V and J genes are TRBV4-2 and TRBJ2-1; D is possibly TRBD1 (6 bases). The germline V gene encodes CDR1 LGHNA and CDR2 YNFKEQ. The CDR3 loop spans 16 amino acids. Trimming shortened V by 0 bases and J by 5 bases, and 14 bases separated the two germline ends.

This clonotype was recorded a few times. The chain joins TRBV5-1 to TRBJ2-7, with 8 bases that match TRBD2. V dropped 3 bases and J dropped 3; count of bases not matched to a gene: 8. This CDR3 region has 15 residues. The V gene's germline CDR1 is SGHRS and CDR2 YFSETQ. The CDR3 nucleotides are TGCGCCAGCAGCTGGAGCGGGAGTAAAAACTACGAGCAGTACTTC. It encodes CASSWSGSKNYEQYF. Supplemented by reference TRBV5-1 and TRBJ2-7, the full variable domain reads KAGVTQTPRYLIKTRGQQVTLSCSPISGHRSVSWYQQTPGQGLQFLFEYFSETQRNKGNFPGRFSGRQFSNSRSEMNVSTLELGDSALYLCASSWSGSKNYEQYFGPGTRLTVT.

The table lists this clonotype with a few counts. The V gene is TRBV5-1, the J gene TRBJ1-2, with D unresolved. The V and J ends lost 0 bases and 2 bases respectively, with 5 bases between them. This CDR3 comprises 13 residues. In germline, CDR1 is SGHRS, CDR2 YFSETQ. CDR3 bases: TGCGCCAGCAGCTTGGCTGCAAACTATGGCTACACCTTC. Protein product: CASSLAANYGYTF.

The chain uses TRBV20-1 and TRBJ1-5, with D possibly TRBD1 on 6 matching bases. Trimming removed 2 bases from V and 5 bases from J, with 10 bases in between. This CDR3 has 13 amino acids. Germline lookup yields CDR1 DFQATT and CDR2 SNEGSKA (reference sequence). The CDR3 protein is CSARNTGYQPQHF. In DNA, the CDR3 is TGCAGTGCTAGAAATACAGGGTATCAGCCCCAGCATTTT.

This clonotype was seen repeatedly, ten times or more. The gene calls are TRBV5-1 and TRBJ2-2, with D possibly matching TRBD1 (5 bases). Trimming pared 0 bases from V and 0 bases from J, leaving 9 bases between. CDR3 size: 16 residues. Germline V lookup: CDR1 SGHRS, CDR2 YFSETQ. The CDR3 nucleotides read TGCGCCAGCAGCTTGGAACCAGGGCCGAACACCGGGGAGCTGTTTTTT. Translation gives CASSLEPGPNTGELFF.

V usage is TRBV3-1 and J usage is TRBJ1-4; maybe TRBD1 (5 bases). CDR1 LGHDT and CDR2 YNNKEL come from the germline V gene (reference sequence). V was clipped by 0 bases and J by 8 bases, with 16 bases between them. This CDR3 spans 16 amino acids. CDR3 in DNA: TGTGCCAGCAGCCAAGATCTTCAGGGCCCAGAGGAAAAACTGTTTTTT. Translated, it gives CASSQDLQGPEEKLFF.

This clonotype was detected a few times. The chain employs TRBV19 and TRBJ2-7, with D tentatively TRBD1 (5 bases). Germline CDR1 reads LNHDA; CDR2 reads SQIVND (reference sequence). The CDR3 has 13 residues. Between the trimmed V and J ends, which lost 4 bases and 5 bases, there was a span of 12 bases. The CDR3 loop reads CASSTGFGHEQYF. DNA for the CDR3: TGTGCCAGTAGTACAGGGTTCGGACACGAGCAGTACTTC.

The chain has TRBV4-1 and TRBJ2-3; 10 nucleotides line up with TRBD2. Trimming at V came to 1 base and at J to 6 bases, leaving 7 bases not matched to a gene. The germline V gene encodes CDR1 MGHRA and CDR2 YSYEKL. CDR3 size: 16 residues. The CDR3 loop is CASSQGVLAGVDTQYF. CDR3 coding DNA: TGCGCCAGCAGCCAAGGGGTGCTAGCGGGAGTGGATACGCAGTATTTT.

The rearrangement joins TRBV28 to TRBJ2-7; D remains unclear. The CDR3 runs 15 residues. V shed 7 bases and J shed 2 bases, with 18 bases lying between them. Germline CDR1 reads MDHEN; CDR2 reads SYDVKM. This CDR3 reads CASTSTLDATYEQYF. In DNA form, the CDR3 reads TGTGCCAGCACCTCCACTCTTGACGCAACCTACGAGCAGTACTTC.

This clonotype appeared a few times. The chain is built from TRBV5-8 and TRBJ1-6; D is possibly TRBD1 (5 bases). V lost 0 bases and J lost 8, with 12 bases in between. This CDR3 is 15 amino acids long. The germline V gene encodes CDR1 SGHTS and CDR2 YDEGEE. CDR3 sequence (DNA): TGTGCCAGCAGCTTGGCCAGGGTCCTTTATTCACCCCTCCACTTT. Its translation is CASSLARVLYSPLHF.

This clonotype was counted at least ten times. The CDR3 region has the DNA TGTGCCATCAGTGTTCTTCCGGGAGACAACAATGAGCAGTTCTTC. Encoded protein: CAISVLPGDNNEQFF. V and J are TRBV10-3 and TRBJ2-1, with D perhaps matching TRBD2 (6 bases). CDR3 length: 15 amino acids. Germline assignment: CDR1 ENHRY and CDR2 SYGVKD. With 4 bases removed from V and 5 bases from J, the gap between germline ends came to 15 bases.

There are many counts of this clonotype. The CDR3 coding sequence is TGCGCCAGCAGCTTGGAACCAAGGGGGGCCACTGAAGCTTTCTTT. This gives the protein CASSLEPRGATEAFF. This sequence joins TRBV5-1 and TRBJ1-1; possible D gene TRBD1, 6 bases. Per the germline V gene, CDR1 is SGHRS and CDR2 is YFSETQ. V lost 0 bases and J lost 4, with 13 bases in between. There are 15 residues in the CDR3.

The CDR3 loop is CASTKDGFSGYGYTF. The CDR3 DNA sequence: TGTGCCAGCACCAAGGATGGGTTCTCTGGCTATGGCTACACCTTC. The chain employs TRBV6-2 or TRBV6-3 and TRBJ1-2; D is ambiguous. The V gene's germline CDR1 is MNHEY and CDR2 SVGEGT. This CDR3 has 15 residues. V gave up 7 bases and J gave up 4 bases, with 19 bases separating them.

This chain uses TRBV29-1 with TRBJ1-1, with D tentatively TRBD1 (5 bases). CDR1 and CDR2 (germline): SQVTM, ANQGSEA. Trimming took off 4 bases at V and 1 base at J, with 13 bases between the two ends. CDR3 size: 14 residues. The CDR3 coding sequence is TGCAGCGTTGTTTCGTGGGGCCCGAACACTGAAGCTTTCTTT. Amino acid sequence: CSVVSWGPNTEAFF. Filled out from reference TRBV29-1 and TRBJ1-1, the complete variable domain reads SAVISQKPSRDICQRGTSLTIQCQVDSQVTMMFWYRQQPGQSLTLIATANQGSEATYESGFVIDKFPISRPNLTFSTLTVSNMSPEDSSIYLCSVVSWGPNTEAFFGQGTRLTVV.

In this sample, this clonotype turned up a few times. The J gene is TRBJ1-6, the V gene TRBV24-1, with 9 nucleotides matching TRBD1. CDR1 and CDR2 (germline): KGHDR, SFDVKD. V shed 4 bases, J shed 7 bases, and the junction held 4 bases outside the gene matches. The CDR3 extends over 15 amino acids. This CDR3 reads CATSEGQGSNSPLHF. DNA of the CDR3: TGTGCCACCAGTGAGGGACAGGGTTCGAATTCACCCCTCCACTTT.

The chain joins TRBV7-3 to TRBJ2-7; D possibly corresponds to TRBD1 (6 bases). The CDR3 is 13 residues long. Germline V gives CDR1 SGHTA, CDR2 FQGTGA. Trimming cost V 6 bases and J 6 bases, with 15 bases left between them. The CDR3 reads CASRKGHSCEQYF. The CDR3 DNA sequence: TGTGCCAGCAGAAAGGGACATAGTTGCGAGCAGTACTTC.

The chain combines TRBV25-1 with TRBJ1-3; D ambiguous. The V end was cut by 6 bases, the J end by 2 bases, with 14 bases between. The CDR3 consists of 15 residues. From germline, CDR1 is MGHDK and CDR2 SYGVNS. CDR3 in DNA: TGTGCCAGCAGCGGCAACGGGTGGGCTGGAAACACCATATATTTT. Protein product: CASSGNGWAGNTIYF.

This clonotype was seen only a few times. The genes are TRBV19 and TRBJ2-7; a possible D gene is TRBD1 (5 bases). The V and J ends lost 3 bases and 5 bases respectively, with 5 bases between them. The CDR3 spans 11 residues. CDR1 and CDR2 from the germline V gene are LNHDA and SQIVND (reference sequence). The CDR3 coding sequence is TGTGCCAGTAGTATCAGGGACGAGCAGTACTTC. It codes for CASSIRDEQYF.

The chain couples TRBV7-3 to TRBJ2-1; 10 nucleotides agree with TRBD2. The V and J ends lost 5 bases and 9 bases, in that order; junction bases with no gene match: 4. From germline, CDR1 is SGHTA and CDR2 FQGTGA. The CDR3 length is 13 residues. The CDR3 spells CASSLAGAGEQFF. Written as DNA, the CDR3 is TGTGCCAGCAGCCTAGCGGGAGCGGGTGAGCAGTTCTTC.

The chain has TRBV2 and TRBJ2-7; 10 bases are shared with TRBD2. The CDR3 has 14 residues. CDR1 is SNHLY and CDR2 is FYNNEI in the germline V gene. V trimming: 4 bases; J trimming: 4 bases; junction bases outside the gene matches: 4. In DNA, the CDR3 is TGTGCCAGCAGTGTTACTAGCGGGAATTACGAGCAGTACTTC. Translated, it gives CASSVTSGNYEQYF.

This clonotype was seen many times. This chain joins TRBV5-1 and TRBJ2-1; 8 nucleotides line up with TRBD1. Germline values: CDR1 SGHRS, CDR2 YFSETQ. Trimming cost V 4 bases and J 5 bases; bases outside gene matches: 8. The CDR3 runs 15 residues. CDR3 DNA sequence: TGCGCCAGCAGCAAAGCGGACAGGGAACACAATGAGCAGTTCTTC. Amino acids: CASSKADREHNEQFF.

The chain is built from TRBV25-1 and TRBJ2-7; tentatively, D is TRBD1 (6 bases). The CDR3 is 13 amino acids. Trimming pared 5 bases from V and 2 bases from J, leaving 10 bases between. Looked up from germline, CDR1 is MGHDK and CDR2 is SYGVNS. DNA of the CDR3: TGTGCCAGCAGTAAACAGGGTACCTACGAGCAGTACTTC. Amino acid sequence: CASSKQGTYEQYF.

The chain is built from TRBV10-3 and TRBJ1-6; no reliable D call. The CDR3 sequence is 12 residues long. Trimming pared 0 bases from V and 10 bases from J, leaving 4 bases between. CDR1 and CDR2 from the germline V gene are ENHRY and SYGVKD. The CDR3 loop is CAISESLSPLHF. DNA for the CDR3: TGTGCCATCAGTGAGTCGTTATCACCCCTCCACTTT.

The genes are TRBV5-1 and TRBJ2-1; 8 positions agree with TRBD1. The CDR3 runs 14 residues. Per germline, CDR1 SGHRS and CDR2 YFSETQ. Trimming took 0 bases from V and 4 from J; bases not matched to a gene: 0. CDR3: CASSLDRGYNEQFF. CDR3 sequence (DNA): TGCGCCAGCAGCTTGGACAGGGGGTACAATGAGCAGTTCTTC.

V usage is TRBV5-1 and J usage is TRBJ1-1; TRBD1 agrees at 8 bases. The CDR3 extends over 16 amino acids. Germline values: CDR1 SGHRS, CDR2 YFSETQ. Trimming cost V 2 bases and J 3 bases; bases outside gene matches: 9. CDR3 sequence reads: CASSFKTGGRDTEAFF. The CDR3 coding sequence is TGCGCCAGCAGCTTTAAAACAGGGGGTAGGGACACTGAAGCTTTCTTT.

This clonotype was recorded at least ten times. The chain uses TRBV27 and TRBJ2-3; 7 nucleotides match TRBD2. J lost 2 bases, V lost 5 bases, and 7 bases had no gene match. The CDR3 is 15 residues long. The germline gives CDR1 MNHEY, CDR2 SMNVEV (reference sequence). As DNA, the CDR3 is TGTGCCAGCAGTCTACTGAGCGGGGTCACAGATACGCAGTATTTT. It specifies CASSLLSGVTDTQYF.